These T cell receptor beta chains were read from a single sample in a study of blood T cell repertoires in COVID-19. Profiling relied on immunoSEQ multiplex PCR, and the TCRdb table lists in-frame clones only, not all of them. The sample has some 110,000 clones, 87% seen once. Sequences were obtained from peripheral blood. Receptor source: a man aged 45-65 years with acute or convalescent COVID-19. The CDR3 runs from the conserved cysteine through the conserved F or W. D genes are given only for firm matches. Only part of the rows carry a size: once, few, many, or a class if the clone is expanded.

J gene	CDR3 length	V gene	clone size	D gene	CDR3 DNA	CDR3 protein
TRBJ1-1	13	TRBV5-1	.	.	TGCGCCAGCAGCTTGAACGACTACACTGAAGCTTTCTTT	CASSLNDYTEAFF
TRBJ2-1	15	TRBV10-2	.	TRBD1	TGCGCCAGCAGACAGGACAGGGGAGGATACAATGAGCAGTTCTTC	CASRQDRGGYNEQFF
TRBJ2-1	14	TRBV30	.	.	TGTGCCTGGAAAGAGGTGCCCCTGTTGAATGAGCAGTTCTTC	CAWKEVPLLNEQFF
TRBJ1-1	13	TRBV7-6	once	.	TGTGCCAGCAGCTTCAATCGAGATACTGAAGCTTTCTTT	CASSFNRDTEAFF
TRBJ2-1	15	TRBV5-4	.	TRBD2	TGTGCCAGCAGCCAGGGACTAGCTCTTTGGGATGAGCAGTTCTTC	CASSQGLALWDEQFF
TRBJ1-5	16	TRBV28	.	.	TGTGCCAGCAGTTGGATCGCGGGGGAGCCCAATCAGCCCCAGCATTTT	CASSWIAGEPNQPQHF
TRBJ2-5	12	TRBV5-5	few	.	TGTGCCAGCAGCTTCAACTCAGAGACCCAGTACTTC	CASSFNSETQYF
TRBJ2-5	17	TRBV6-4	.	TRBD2	TGTGCCAGCAGTGACTCGAGAAGCGGGAGGGTCCAAGAGACCCAGTACTTC	CASSDSRSGRVQETQYF
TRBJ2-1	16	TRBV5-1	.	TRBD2	TGCGCCAGCAGCGGACGACTAGCGGGACTGAACAATGAGCAGTTCTTC	CASSGRLAGLNNEQFF
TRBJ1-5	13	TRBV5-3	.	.	TGTGCCAGAAGCTTGGGGCCGCCATTCCCCCAGCATTTT	CARSLGPPFPQHF
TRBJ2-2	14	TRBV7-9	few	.	TGTGCCAGCAGCTTAATTTGGGCTGCCGGGGAGCTGTTTTTT	CASSLIWAAGELFF
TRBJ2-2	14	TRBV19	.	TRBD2	TGTGCCAGTAACCCCCGGGGGGGCACCGGGGAGCTGTTTTTT	CASNPRGGTGELFF
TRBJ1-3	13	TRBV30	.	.	TGTGCCTGGAATCGGGTGTCTGGAAACACCATATATTTT	CAWNRVSGNTIYF
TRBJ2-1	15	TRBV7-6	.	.	TGTGCCAGCAGCTCCGAGGATGCTCCTCATGATGAGCAGTTCTTC	CASSSEDAPHDEQFF
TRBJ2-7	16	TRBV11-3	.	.	TGTGCCAGCAGCTTAGATGGAAGCGGATTACCGTACGAGCAGTACTTC	CASSLDGSGLPYEQYF
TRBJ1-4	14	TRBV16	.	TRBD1	TGTGCCAGCAGTCAAGGGGGCTCCAATGAAAAACTGTTTTTT	CASSQGGSNEKLFF
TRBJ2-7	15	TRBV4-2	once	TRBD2	TGTGCCAGCAGCCAACTGGGAGCGGGAGCAAACGAGCAGTACTTC	CASSQLGAGANEQYF
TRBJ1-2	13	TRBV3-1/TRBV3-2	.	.	TGTGCCAGCAGCCGGAAGGGAGATGGAGGCTACACCTTC	CASSRKGDGGYTF
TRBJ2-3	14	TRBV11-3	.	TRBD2	TGTGCCAGCAGCTTTAGCGGGAGCGGGGATACGCAGTATTTT	CASSFSGSGDTQYF
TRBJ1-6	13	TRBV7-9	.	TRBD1	TGTGCCAGCAGCTCCGGACAGGGTTCACCCCTCCACTTT	CASSSGQGSPLHF
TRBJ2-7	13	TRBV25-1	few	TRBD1	TGTGCCAGCCGGACAGGGTCGACCTACGAGCAGTACTTC	CASRTGSTYEQYF
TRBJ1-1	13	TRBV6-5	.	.	TGTGCCAGCATCCAACCCGGGGGCACTGAAGCTTTCTTT	CASIQPGGTEAFF
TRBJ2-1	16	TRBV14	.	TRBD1	TGTGCCAGCAGCCAGCTGACAGGGGGTCAGGTTACGGAGCAGTTCTTC	CASSQLTGGQVTEQFF
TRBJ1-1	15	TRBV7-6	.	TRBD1	TGTGCCAGCAGCGTCGACAGGGGGGGAGGAACTGAAGCTTTCTTT	CASSVDRGGGTEAFF
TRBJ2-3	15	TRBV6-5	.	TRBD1	TGTGCCAGCTTACCGGGACAGGGGAGGACAGATACGCAGTATTTT	CASLPGQGRTDTQYF
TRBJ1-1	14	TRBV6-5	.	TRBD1	TGTGCCAGCAGTAGGGACCCCGGGACAGCTGAAGCTTTCTTT	CASSRDPGTAEAFF
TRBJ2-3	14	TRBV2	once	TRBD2	TGTGCCAGCAGTGCTAGCGGGAGGACAGATACGCAGTATTTT	CASSASGRTDTQYF
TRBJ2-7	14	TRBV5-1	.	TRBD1	TGCGCCAGTGGGGGACAGGGGGAAGTCAACGAGCAGTACTTC	CASGGQGEVNEQYF
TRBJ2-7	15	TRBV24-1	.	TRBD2	TGTGCCACCAGTCAGATTCGGACTAGCTCCTACGAGCAGTACTTC	CATSQIRTSSYEQYF
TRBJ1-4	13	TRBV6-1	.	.	TGTGCCAGCAGTGAGGCCCCAGGCGGGAAACTGTTTTTT	CASSEAPGGKLFF
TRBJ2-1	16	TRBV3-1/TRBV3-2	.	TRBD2	TGTGCCAGCAGCCAGGAACCAGCGGGACGATACAATGAGCAGTTCTTC	CASSQEPAGRYNEQFF
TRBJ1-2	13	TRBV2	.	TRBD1	TGTGCCAGCAGTCAACAGGGGGCTCATGGCTACACCTTC	CASSQQGAHGYTF
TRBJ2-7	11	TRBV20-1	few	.	TGCAGTGCAGATGACAGCTACGAGCAGTACTTC	CSADDSYEQYF
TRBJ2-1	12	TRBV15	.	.	TGTGCCACCAGCAGAGAGGAGGGTGAGCAGTTCTTC	CATSREEGEQFF
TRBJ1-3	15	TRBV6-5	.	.	TGTGCCACGGGACGCGGGGCCAAGACTGGAAACACCATATATTTT	CATGRGAKTGNTIYF
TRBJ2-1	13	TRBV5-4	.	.	TGTGCCAGCAGCTTACAGGGCACTAATGAGCAGTTCTTC	CASSLQGTNEQFF
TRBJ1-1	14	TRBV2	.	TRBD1	TGTGCCAGCAGCGAGACAGGGATCTACAGTGAAGCTTTCTTT	CASSETGIYSEAFF
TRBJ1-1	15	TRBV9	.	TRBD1	TGTGCCAGCAGCGTTGGGACAGGGGGCGACACTGAAGCTTTCTTT	CASSVGTGGDTEAFF
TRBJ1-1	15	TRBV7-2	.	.	TGTGCCAGCAGCGTGGCTGGGACAACTAACACTGAAGCTTTCTTT	CASSVAGTTNTEAFF
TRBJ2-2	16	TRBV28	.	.	TGTGCCGGACGAGCCCTCCGGGGGAGAAACACCGGGGAGCTGTTTTTT	CAGRALRGRNTGELFF
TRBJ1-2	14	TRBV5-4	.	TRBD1	TGTGCCAGCAGCCGAAGGACAGGGACCTATGGCTACACCTTC	CASSRRTGTYGYTF
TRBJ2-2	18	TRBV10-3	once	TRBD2	TGTGCCATCAGTGAGTGGGGACTAGCGGGAGGTGTAGGCGGGGAGCTGTTTTTT	CAISEWGLAGGVGGELFF
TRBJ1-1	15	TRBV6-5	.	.	TGTGCCAGCAGTCCTCCGGGTCTTATGAACACTGAAGCTTTCTTT	CASSPPGLMNTEAFF
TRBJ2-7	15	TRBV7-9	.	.	TGTGCCAGCAGCCCCGGACTACTGCTCTCCTACGAGCAGTACTTC	CASSPGLLLSYEQYF
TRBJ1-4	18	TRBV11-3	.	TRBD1	TGTGCCAGCAGCCCAACCCGGGACAGGCTCTTCGACGATGAAAAACTGTTTTTT	CASSPTRDRLFDDEKLFF
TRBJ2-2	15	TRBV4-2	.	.	TGTGCCAGCAGCGGCTGGCGGTGGAACACCGGGGAGCTGTTTTTT	CASSGWRWNTGELFF
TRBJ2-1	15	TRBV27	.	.	TGTGCCAGCAGTTTGGTAGCGGCCTCCTACAATGAGCAGTTCTTC	CASSLVAASYNEQFF